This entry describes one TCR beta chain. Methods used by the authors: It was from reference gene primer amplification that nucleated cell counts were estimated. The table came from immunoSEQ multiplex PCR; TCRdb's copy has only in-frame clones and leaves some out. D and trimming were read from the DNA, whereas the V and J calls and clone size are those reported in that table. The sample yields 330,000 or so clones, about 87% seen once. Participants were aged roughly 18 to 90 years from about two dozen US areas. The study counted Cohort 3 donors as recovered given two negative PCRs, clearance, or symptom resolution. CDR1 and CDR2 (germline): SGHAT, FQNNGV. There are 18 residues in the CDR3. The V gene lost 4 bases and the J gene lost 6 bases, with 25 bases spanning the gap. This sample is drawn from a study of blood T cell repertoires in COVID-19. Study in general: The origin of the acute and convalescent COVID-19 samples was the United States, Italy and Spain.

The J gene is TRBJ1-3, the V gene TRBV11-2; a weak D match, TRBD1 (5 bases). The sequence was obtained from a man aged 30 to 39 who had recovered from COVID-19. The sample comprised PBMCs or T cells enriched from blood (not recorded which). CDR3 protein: CASSSINLGTGSKNTIYF. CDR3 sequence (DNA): TGTGCCAGCAGCTCTATAAACCTCGGAACAGGATCCAAAAACACCATATATTTT. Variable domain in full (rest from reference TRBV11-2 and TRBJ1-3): EAGVAQSPRYKIIEKRQSVAFWCNPISGHATLYWYQQILGQGPKLLIQFQNNGVVDDSQLPKDRFSAERLKGVDSTLKIQPAKLEDSAVYLCASSSINLGTGSKNTIYFGEGSWLTVV.